The 29 T cell receptor beta chains in this list originate from one sample, sequenced in a study of CD8 T cells in ankylosing spondylitis. Study conclusions and caveats: A TCR beta motif of fewer than ten highly homologous variants appeared characteristic of ankylosing spondylitis blood.

No antigen is known for these receptors. TCRdb redid the calling of the 5' RACE reads with MiXCR, one entry per CDR3 protein. The sample shows 400,000 or so distinct CDR3 sequences, roughly 26% of them seen only once. Material: blood, either unsorted or a sorted T cell fraction (not recorded which). The receptors originated from a male donor with ankylosing spondylitis.

This clonotype has at least ten counts. V and J are TRBV27 and TRBJ1-5, with D perhaps matching TRBD1 (5 bases). Germline V gene data show CDR1 as MNHEY and CDR2 as SMNVEV (reference sequence). Between the trimmed V and J ends, which lost 4 bases and 0 bases, there was a span of 13 bases. This CDR3 comprises 16 residues. As DNA, the CDR3 is TGTGCCAGCAGTTCAACAGGAGTTCATAGCAATCAGCCCCAGCATTTT. Translating gives CASSSTGVHSNQPQHF.

J is TRBJ2-6 and V is TRBV3-1, with D possibly being TRBD2 (6 bases). This CDR3 comprises 16 residues. From germline, CDR1 is LGHDT and CDR2 YNNKEL (reference sequence). Trimming shortened V by 7 bases and J by 1 base, and 14 bases separated the two germline ends. This CDR3 reads CASTHYRGSGANVLTF. The CDR3, as DNA: TGTGCCAGCACCCATTATCGGGGGTCTGGGGCCAACGTCCTGACTTTC. Combining the CDR3 with reference TRBV3-1 and TRBJ2-6 gives the whole variable domain DTAVSQTPKYLVTQMGNDKSIKCEQNLGHDTMYWYKQDSKKFLKIMFSYNNKELIINETVPNRFSPKSPDKAHLNLHINSLELGDSAVYFCASTHYRGSGANVLTFGAGSRLTVL.

This clonotype was recorded a few times. This may be a read error, as it is one base from a much larger clone. J is TRBJ1-1 and V is TRBV5-1; D is possibly TRBD1 (6 bases). The CDR3 runs 14 residues. V gave up 2 bases and J gave up 1 base, with 9 bases separating them. Germline V gene data show CDR1 as SGHRS and CDR2 as YFSETQ. As DNA, the CDR3 is TGCGCCAGCAGCTTCTTACAGGGGAACACTGAAGCTTTCTTT. Residues: CASSFLQGNTEAFF.

This clonotype is labeled medium-sized. V gene TRBV5-1 combines with J gene TRBJ2-1; the D is unclear. The CDR3 has 14 amino acids. Per the germline V gene, CDR1 is SGHRS and CDR2 is YFSETQ. V was pared by 0 bases and J by 2 bases, with 6 bases between. The CDR3 bases are TGCGCCAGCAGCTTGGAGACTGCCTACAATGAGCAGTTCTTC. This codes for CASSLETAYNEQFF.

This chain connects TRBV28 to TRBJ2-7; tentatively, D is TRBD1 or TRBD2 (5 bases each). CDR1 and CDR2 (germline): MDHEN, SYDVKM. Trimming left V 8 bases short and J 6 bases short, with 20 bases between. This CDR3 has 14 residues. The CDR3 spells CASVGAEGRVEQYF. Here the CDR3 DNA reads TGTGCCAGCGTAGGGGCAGAGGGTCGAGTCGAGCAGTACTTC.

The chain has TRBV5-1 and TRBJ2-1; TRBD1 agrees at 8 bases. The junction had 11 bases not matched to a gene; V was cut back by 4 bases and J by 5 bases. Germline CDR1 is SGHRS and CDR2 is YFSETQ. The CDR3 contains 16 residues. DNA of the CDR3: TGCGCCAGCAGCGCACCTGGACAGGGATTGAACAATGAGCAGTTCTTC. Translating gives CASSAPGQGLNNEQFF.

The chain couples TRBV27 to TRBJ2-2; 10 bases match TRBD2. Germline loops: CDR1 MNHEY, CDR2 SMNVEV (reference sequence). With V trimmed by 3 bases and J by 4 bases, 2 bases remained unmatched. The CDR3 runs 15 residues. Here the CDR3 reads CASSFLAGVTGELFF. CDR3 nucleotides: TGTGCCAGCAGTTTCCTAGCGGGAGTCACCGGGGAGCTGTTTTTT.

This rearrangement joins TRBV20-1 to TRBJ2-2; D call uncertain. The length of the CDR3 is 12 residues. The V end lost 6 bases, the J end lost 5 bases, and 10 bases lay between the germline ends. Looked up from germline, CDR1 is DFQATT and CDR2 is SNEGSKA (reference sequence). The CDR3 spells CSAREWTGELFF. The CDR3 nucleotides are TGCAGTGCACGAGAGTGGACCGGGGAGCTGTTTTTT.

This chain joins TRBV12-3 or TRBV12-4 and TRBJ1-3; D uncertain. The V end was cut by 6 bases, the J end by 0 bases, with 6 bases between. There are 13 residues in the CDR3. The CDR3 here is CASRWSSGNTIYF. In nucleotides, the CDR3 is TGTGCCAGCAGGTGGAGCTCTGGAAACACCATATATTTT.

This clonotype showed up just a few times. The J gene is TRBJ2-1, the V gene TRBV5-1; TRBD2 matches 7 bases. Per the germline V gene, CDR1 is SGHRS and CDR2 is YFSETQ. The CDR3 runs 14 residues. The trim removed 0 bases at V and 8 bases at J, leaving 5 bases unmatched. The CDR3 DNA reads as TGCGCCAGCAGCTTGGAAGCGGGAACCCATGAGCAGTTCTTC. Encoded protein: CASSLEAGTHEQFF.

This clonotype showed up just a few times. The V gene is TRBV20-1, the J gene TRBJ2-7; 14 positions agree with TRBD2. Germline assignment: CDR1 DFQATT and CDR2 SNEGSKA (reference sequence). V was pared by 6 bases and J by 1 base, with 5 bases of the junction left unmatched. This CDR3 spans 15 amino acids. CDR3 sequence (DNA): TGCAGTGCAACGGGACTAGCGGGAGTTTCCTACGAGCAGTACTTC. Amino acid sequence: CSATGLAGVSYEQYF.

At least ten counts were recorded for this clonotype. The chain recombines TRBV12-3 or TRBV12-4 with TRBJ2-7; D is undetermined. V dropped 5 bases and J dropped 0 bases, with 5 bases sitting between them. The CDR3 contains 12 residues. Here the CDR3 reads CASSRLSYEQYF. Here the CDR3 DNA reads TGTGCCAGCAGTAGGCTCTCCTACGAGCAGTACTTC.

The chain employs TRBV5-1 and TRBJ1-3; tentative D call: TRBD1 (6 bases). The CDR3 has 15 amino acids. V lost 0 bases, J lost 3 bases, and 10 bases lay in between. CDR1 and CDR2 (germline): SGHRS, YFSETQ. CDR3 sequence reads: CASSLAADSGNTIYF. The CDR3, as DNA: TGCGCCAGCAGCTTGGCCGCGGACAGTGGAAACACCATATATTTT.

This clonotype was detected only a few times. This chain links TRBV27 with TRBJ2-3, with TRBD2 identical over 16 bases. The CDR3 runs 17 residues. Trimming cost V 3 bases and J 9 bases; bases outside gene matches: 9. Germline-derived CDR1 and CDR2 are MNHEY and SMNVEV (reference sequence). CDR3 sequence reads: CASSLPGLAGGLGTQYF. DNA for the CDR3: TGTGCCAGCAGTTTGCCGGGACTAGCGGGAGGGCTTGGGACGCAGTATTTT.

This clonotype appeared a few times. The V and J genes are TRBV20-1 and TRBJ1-4; D remains unclear. Looked up from germline, CDR1 is DFQATT and CDR2 is SNEGSKA (reference sequence). V dropped 8 bases and J dropped 8 bases, with 15 bases sitting between them. The CDR3 is 12 amino acids. CDR3 sequence: CSSIRPVEKLFF. In nucleotides, the CDR3 is TGCAGTTCTATCCGACCGGTCGAAAAACTGTTTTTT.

The rearrangement uses TRBV9 and TRBJ1-3; D is undetermined. The germline V gene has CDR1 SGDLS and CDR2 YYNGEE. This CDR3 has 14 amino acids. V shed 4 bases and J shed 6 bases, with 14 bases lying between them. CDR3 sequence reads: CASSPGPSANTIYF. The CDR3 bases are TGTGCCAGCAGCCCCGGGCCCTCGGCAAACACCATATATTTT.

The chain carries TRBV2 and TRBJ1-1; 7 bases fit TRBD1. CDR1 SNHLY and CDR2 FYNNEI come from the germline V gene. The CDR3 spans 14 residues. The V segment lost 8 bases and the J segment 0 bases; nucleotides outside the gene matches: 6. The CDR3 DNA follows: TGTGCCAGCGAAATGACAGGGATGAACACTGAAGCTTTCTTT. Translating gives CASEMTGMNTEAFF.

This chain links TRBV12-5 with TRBJ2-3; TRBD2 might be the D (6 bases). V was shortened by 3 bases and J by 1 base, with 29 bases between the two germline ends. Germline V gene lookup returns CDR1 LGHNT and CDR2 FRNRAP. CDR3 length equals 21 residues. CDR3 DNA sequence: TGTGCTAGTGGTTTCCCCCATTGGTCGGGAGCGTCCACAGGCGGCACAGATACGCAGTATTTT. This encodes CASGFPHWSGASTGGTDTQYF.

The CDR3 DNA sequence: TGTGCCAGCAGTTTTCCGGACGGACCCTATGGCTACACCTTC. Translated, it gives CASSFPDGPYGYTF. The genes are TRBV6-5 and TRBJ1-2, with D unresolved. CDR1 is MNHEY, CDR2 SVGAGI, per germline. The CDR3 is made up of 14 amino acids. Trimming stripped 4 bases from V and 4 bases from J, with 13 bases between.

The J gene is TRBJ2-2, the V gene TRBV20-1, with 7 bases lining up with TRBD2. J lost 0 bases, V lost 0 bases, and 13 bases had no gene match. The CDR3 spans 19 residues. Germline CDR1 and CDR2: DFQATT and SNEGSKA (reference sequence). The CDR3 DNA reads as TGCAGTGCTAGAGATCCCTTTAGGAGCGGGGACGCGAACACCGGGGAGCTGTTTTTT. Its protein product is CSARDPFRSGDANTGELFF.

This sequence joins TRBV5-1 and TRBJ1-1; 7 nucleotides align to TRBD1. Trimming cost V 3 bases and J 0 bases; bases outside gene matches: 8. Germline V CDR1 and CDR2: SGHRS, YFSETQ. The CDR3 loop spans 16 amino acids. The CDR3 DNA sequence: TGCGCCAGCAGCTCAATCAACAGGGGATTGAACACTGAAGCTTTCTTT. Protein sequence: CASSSINRGLNTEAFF.

A few counts support this clonotype. The chain has TRBV21-1 and TRBJ1-5. TRBV21-1 is a pseudogene segment. The CDR3 has 15 amino acids. The CDR3 coding sequence is TGTGCCAGCAGCAAAGGGCGGAGGGACAATCAGCCCCAGCATTTT. Encoded protein: CASSKGRRDNQPQHF.

This clonotype has a count of ten or more. J is TRBJ2-5 and V is TRBV29-1; D is unclear. The V end lost 7 bases, the J end lost 2 bases, and 20 bases lay between the germline ends. Per the germline V gene, CDR1 is SQVTM and CDR2 is ANQGSEA. This CDR3 has 15 amino acids. CDR3 protein: CSAFGQLGIQETQYF. Here the CDR3 DNA reads TGCAGCGCCTTTGGGCAGCTGGGAATACAAGAGACCCAGTACTTC.

This clonotype was detected once. The rearrangement links TRBV7-6 to TRBJ2-1; no definite D call. Trimming took off 5 bases at V and 0 bases at J, with 14 bases between the two ends. This CDR3 spans 16 amino acids. CDR1 and CDR2 from the germline V gene are SGHVS and FNYEAQ. The CDR3 protein is CASSQIPSSSYNEQFF. The DNA of the CDR3 is TGTGCCAGCAGCCAAATACCATCCAGCTCCTACAATGAGCAGTTCTTC.

CDR3 residues: CASSPRGGTYNEQFF. In nucleotides, the CDR3 is TGTGCCAGCAGCCCTCGAGGGGGGACCTACAATGAGCAGTTCTTC. V usage is TRBV11-3 and J usage is TRBJ2-1; either TRBD1 or TRBD2 may supply D (6 bases each). There are 15 residues in the CDR3. Germline-derived CDR1 and CDR2 are SGHNT and YENEEA. Trimming cost V 5 bases and J 2 bases, with 13 bases left between them.

Turning to this clonotype: The junction shows a germline mismatch at one end, possibly a read error. The chain has TRBV12-3 or TRBV12-4 and TRBJ1-1; the D is unclear. CDR3 size: 15 residues. DNA for the CDR3: TGTGCCAGCAGTTTTTCCCCGGAGACAAACACTGAAGCTCTCTTT. As protein: CASSFSPETNTEALF.

This clonotype was picked up a small number of times. The chain uses TRBV7-2 and TRBJ2-1; 9 nucleotides line up with TRBD2. V was pared by 7 bases and J by 10 bases, with 14 bases of the junction left unmatched. The CDR3 length is 15 residues. Germline CDR1 SGHTA, CDR2 FQGNSA. The CDR3 nucleotides are TGTGCCAGCACCCTATTTGCGGGAGGGCCGGGGGAGCAGTTCTTC. Its protein is CASTLFAGGPGEQFF.

J is TRBJ2-2 and V is TRBV7-2; perhaps TRBD1 as D (5 bases). Trimming left V 3 bases short and J 4 bases short, with 12 bases between. CDR1 and CDR2 from the germline V gene are SGHTA and FQGNSA. The length of the CDR3 is 15 residues. CDR3 DNA: TGTGCCAGCAGCTTTGGCAGGGTCTCCACCGGGGAGCTGTTTTTT. Translation: CASSFGRVSTGELFF.

This chain joins TRBV12-3 or TRBV12-4 and TRBJ1-5, with D possibly TRBD1 on 6 matching bases. This CDR3 is built from 15 residues. The V gene lost 7 bases and the J gene lost 3 bases, with 16 bases spanning the gap. The CDR3: CASTGGGLHNQPQHF. In DNA, the CDR3 is TGTGCCAGCACCGGGGGGGGGCTGCACAATCAGCCCCAGCATTTT.